The TCR beta chain under discussion was sequenced for a study of cytotoxic CD8 clonotypes in ibrutinib-treated CLL (dated by TCRdb to the early 2020s). Broadly, across the study: The cohort had eleven to twelve relapsed/refractory and roughly 14 treatment-naive patients; 17 to 18 were IGHV unmutated. Responses were partial in roughly 24 patients and complete in 2; after median about 63 months follow-up, about 15 stayed in remission and about twelve progressed. Longitudinal samples were available for about 30% of the roughly 86 trial participants. Samples at response were collected after a median of about 13 months of treatment, with a range of about 6 to 40 months. Samples averaged approximately 260,000 productive templates and 94,082 productive rearrangements. Cryopreserved peripheral blood mononuclear cells were collected before treatment, at response, and at either disease progression or sustained remission. Patients were still on ibrutinib when every remission and progressive disease sample was collected.

Explained via the paper, the time point label denotes: about 11 months on ibrutinib. Roughly 1.9 micrograms of genomic DNA were extracted from cryopreserved PBMCs for TCR beta library preparation. Longitudinal blood samples from CLL patients on ibrutinib monotherapy underwent high-throughput TCR beta sequencing. Patients were enrolled in a phase 2 open-label single-center ibrutinib monotherapy trial. A note on this clone: The antigen it binds to is not known. No much larger clone exists at a distance of one base, and base qualities are not known.

On a MiSeq, deep resolution sequencing aimed for a depth between 1 in 1 million and 1 in 200,000 T cells, with each clonotype covered 10x on average. TCR beta libraries were generated with the immunoSEQ hsTCRB Kit. The authors' analysis ran thus. Data were analyzed with ImmunoSEQ Data Assistant and ImmunoSEQ Analyzer, with V, D and J genes assigned per IMGT definitions. Clonality was computed as one minus normalized Shannon entropy of productive rearrangement frequencies, ranging from 0 to 1. Only overrepresented clonotypes making up at least 0.05% of the repertoire of each patient were included in the public clonotype analysis. About a dozen age-matched healthy donor repertoires from immuneACCESS served as clonality controls. Entries here come from immuneACCESS through TCRdb and include only in-frame sequences with V and J called. Some clones fail to appear in such tables; in the studies checked, an unresolved V gene covers under half of the shortfall, and the cause of the remainder is unknown. D and trimming were read from the DNA, whereas the V and J calls and clone size are those reported in that table. This sample lists fewer than 70,000 clones; about three quarters were detected once. Of the sample, about two fifths is held by the ten largest clones.

The CDR3 spans 16 residues, from the cysteine through the phenylalanine. Of the read, only the CDR3 DNA is kept; its 48 bases are in frame from base 1. V ends up 0 bases short and J 5 bases short, with an unmatched junction base count of 9. CDR1 and CDR2 (LGHNA, YNFKEQ) derive from the germline V gene. Here is what the overall study found, with its caveats: Sampling times were not matched between patients in sustained remission and patients whose disease was progressing, and lymph node repertoires were not examined. At baseline, clonality was higher than in age-matched healthy donors and showed a strong correlation with circulating CD8+ T-cell counts. Public clonotypes were rare and either shrank or stayed stable during treatment, and the rise in clonality at ibrutinib response reflected expansion of private clonotypes. Clonality rose at ibrutinib response, remained stable during sustained remission, and dropped back toward baseline at progression.

Sample: PBMCs, taken after 12 months of ibrutinib treatment. The chain is assembled from TRBV4-2 and TRBJ2-7; 8 central bases correspond to TRBD1. This TCR came from a human donor with chronic lymphocytic leukemia. Read as DNA, the sequence is TGTGCCAGCAGCCAAGATCATGGACAGGGAGTAGACGAGCAGTACTTC. Its product reads: CASSQDHGQGVDEQYF.